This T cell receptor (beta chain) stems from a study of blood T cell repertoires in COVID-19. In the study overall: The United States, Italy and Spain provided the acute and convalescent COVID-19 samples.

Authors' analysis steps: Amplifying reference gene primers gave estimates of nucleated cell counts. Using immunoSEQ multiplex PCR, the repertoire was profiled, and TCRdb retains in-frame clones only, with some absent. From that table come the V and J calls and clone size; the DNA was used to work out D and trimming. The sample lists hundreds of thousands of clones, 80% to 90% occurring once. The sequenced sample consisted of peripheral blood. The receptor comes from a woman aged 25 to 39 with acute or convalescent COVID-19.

CDR3 region: CASSGTSGVGTDTQYF. DNA for the CDR3: TGTGCCAGCAGTGGAACTAGCGGGGTGGGCACAGATACGCAGTATTTT. This sequence joins TRBV6-4 and TRBJ2-3, with 10 bases fitting TRBD2. V trimming: 4 bases; J trimming: 1 base; junction bases outside the gene matches: 5. CDR1 is MRHNA and CDR2 is SNTAGT in the germline V gene. CDR3 length: 16 residues.